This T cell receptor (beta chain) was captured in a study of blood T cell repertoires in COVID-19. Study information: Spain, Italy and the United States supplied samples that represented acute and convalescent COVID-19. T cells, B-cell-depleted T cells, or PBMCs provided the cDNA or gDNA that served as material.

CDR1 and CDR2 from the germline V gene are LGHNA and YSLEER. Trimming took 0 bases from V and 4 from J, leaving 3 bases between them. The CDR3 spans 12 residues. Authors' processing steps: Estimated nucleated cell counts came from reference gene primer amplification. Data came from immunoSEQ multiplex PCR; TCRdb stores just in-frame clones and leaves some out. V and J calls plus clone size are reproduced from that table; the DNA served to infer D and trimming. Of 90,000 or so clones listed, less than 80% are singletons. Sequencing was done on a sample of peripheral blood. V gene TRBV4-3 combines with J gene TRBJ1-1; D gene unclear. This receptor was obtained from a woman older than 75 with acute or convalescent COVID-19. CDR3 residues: CASSQESTEAFF. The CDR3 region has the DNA TGCGCCAGCAGCCAAGAGAGCACTGAAGCTTTCTTT.